Detailed here is one T cell receptor (beta chain). Its antigen is not yet known. No much larger clonotype is one base removed from it; base qualities were not supplied. From each donor, a single peripheral blood sample of 100 to 150 mL on average was drawn into heparinised tubes. Using a panel that included CD45RO, CCR7, CD25, CD127, CD95 and CD27, naive, central memory, regulatory and stem cell-like memory CD4+ T cells were sorted on a BD FACSAria II. Every sorted population had a purity above 98%. PBMCs were isolated immediately by Lymphoprep density gradient centrifugation and stained directly without culture. So that batch effects would be minimized, each experiment stained and sorted samples in pairs, pairing one healthy donor with one patient. The data were taken from a study of beta chain features in type 1 diabetes (dated by TCRdb to 2016 to 2018). Describing the broader study: Mean age, gender distribution, total cell number and subset yield were not different between patients and healthy donors. A total of approximately 110,000,000 sorted cells were examined across all samples, and a strong correlation was observed between cell number per subset and RNA yield. The study compared the TCRB repertoires of sorted circulating CD4+ T cell subsets in recently diagnosed type 1 diabetes patients with those in matched healthy donors. Naive and central memory subsets were obtained from all 28 donors, but regulatory and stem cell-like memory subsets were isolated from only 8 patients and roughly 8 healthy donors. Paper-wide results and their limitations: Because the HLA sub-analyses included only small numbers of individuals, any influence of HLA type on TCRB rearrangement was left unresolved. PCR might favor shorter templates, but patient and control samples were amplified and corrected together, so any skew would affect both groups equally. Sequencing cDNA rather than genomic DNA could over-represent highly expressing activated cells, although activation and CD3 levels did not differ between groups. Fewer insertions and more nucleotide deletions at VDJ recombination sites were observed in patients with type 1 diabetes, implying thymic rearrangement abnormalities. Naive, central memory and regulatory TCRB repertoires appeared more similar among patients than among healthy donors. In all four CD4+ subsets, TCRB CDR3 length was moderately but significantly shorter in type 1 diabetes patients.

The entire isolated RNA was reverse transcribed using the High Capacity cDNA Reverse Transcription Kit, and thus expressed TCRB transcripts were sequenced. Deep immunoSEQ sequencing was performed on naive, central memory and regulatory T cell samples, with an average of around 3.4 million total reads per sample. Sorted cells were lysed in RLT buffer and RNA was extracted with DNase-treated RNeasy Micro or Mini kits, depending on cell number. Each cell subset was processed on its own to prevent cross-contamination, while patient and healthy donor samples were processed together. The immunoSEQ multiplex PCR was used to amplify TCRB sequences from cDNA, generating 87-bp fragments that spanned the CDR3 region. Sequencing of the amplicons was done on the Illumina HiSeq platform. From the authors' description of their analysis: PCR bias was computationally corrected using synthetic template baselines, reads within Hamming distance 2 were collapsed, and singletons that could not be merged were discarded. By aligning reads against IMGT, V, D and J genes, CDR3 length, and insertions or deletions at six rearrangement sites were assigned. Within each subset, clonotype counts were normalized to the number of sorted cells before true diversity and Gini coefficients were calculated with the tcR R package. The overlap coefficient, calculated on TCRB nucleotide sequences, was used to quantify repertoire sharing. Out-of-frame TCRB sequences from naive cells were analyzed as a proxy for the pre-selection repertoire. TCRdb retrieved this table from immuneACCESS and kept in-frame rearrangements only. Not all clones are present; in checked studies, unresolved V genes account for under half, and no reason is known for the remainder. From that table come the V and J calls and clone size; the DNA was used to work out D and trimming. In this sample the table shows under 950,000 clones, about 17% of which occur a single time. The top ten clonotypes cover 0.02% to 0.03% of the sample.

Sequences SGHNT (CDR1) and YYREEE (CDR2) are obtained from the germline V gene (reference sequence). From the cysteine up to the phenylalanine, the CDR3 has a length of 14 residues. CDR3 DNA is the only sequence kept; it has 42 bases, read in frame from the first base. V is cut back by 0 bases and J by 2 bases, with 0 bases in the junction unmatched. Sequenced: naive CD4+ T cells from blood. In light of the paper, this sample's cell subset or site label describes: true naive CD4+ T cells. The sequence was obtained from a woman under 30 in good health. The chain joins TRBV5-4 to TRBJ2-7; a stretch of 9 junction bases matches TRBD2. CDR3 sequence: CASSLASGTYEQYF. At the DNA level, the sequence is TGTGCCAGCAGCTTGGCTAGCGGGACCTACGAGCAGTACTTC.